These 27 T cell receptor beta chains were sequenced from one sample in a study of cytomegalovirus exposure and HLA in healthy donors. This PCR relied on a set of 60 Vbeta primers and 13 Jbeta primers. Sequencing was performed with immunoSEQ multiplex PCR; in TCRdb, only in-frame clones are kept and a portion is missing. The listing records over 200,000 clones. The sequenced sample consisted of PBMCs. These TCRs come from a woman between 25 and 40 years old in good health and CMV-seropositive.

This chain uses TRBV19 with TRBJ1-4; D unresolved. The CDR3 length is 14 residues. The ends were cut back, 5 bases at V and 3 bases at J, with 10 bases in the middle. Germline CDR1 reads LNHDA; CDR2 reads SQIVND (reference sequence). CDR3 bases: TGTGCCAGTAGTTCGACATGGGCTAATGAAAAACTGTTTTTT. Translating gives CASSSTWANEKLFF.

V gene TRBV2 combines with J gene TRBJ2-3, with TRBD2 matching over 10 bases. CDR1 and CDR2 (germline): SNHLY, FYNNEI. This CDR3 is 15 amino acids long. The ends lost 9 bases at V and 1 base at J; junction bases unmatched: 7. The DNA for the CDR3 is TGTGCCAGGGAGACCACTAGCGGGGGCACAGATACGCAGTATTTT. It is translated as CARETTSGGTDTQYF.

The chain employs TRBV18 and TRBJ1-1; D may be TRBD1 (5 bases). The CDR3 length is 16 residues. The germline V and J ends were trimmed by 6 bases and 1 base, with 18 bases remaining between them. CDR1 KGHSH and CDR2 LQKENI come from the germline V gene. The CDR3 DNA reads as TGTGCCAGCTCCCTTACTAAACAGGCTAGGAACACTGAAGCTTTCTTT. Its protein is CASSLTKQARNTEAFF.

The CDR3 here is CASSSPTSGRGNEQFF. As DNA, the CDR3 is TGTGCCAGCAGTTCACCGACTAGCGGCCGGGGCAATGAGCAGTTCTTC. The rearrangement uses TRBV27 and TRBJ2-1; 9 nucleotides align to TRBD2. The germline V gene encodes CDR1 MNHEY and CDR2 SMNVEV (reference sequence). This CDR3 spans 16 amino acids. The trim removed 4 bases at V and 6 bases at J, leaving 10 bases unmatched.

Comment on this clone: The sample has other DNA sequences that encode this CDR3 too. The chain combines TRBV19 with TRBJ1-5, with a possible D match to TRBD1 (6 bases). CDR1 and CDR2 (germline): LNHDA, SQIVND (reference sequence). The CDR3 runs to 16 residues. V lost 2 bases, J lost 0 bases, and 11 bases lay in between. The CDR3 nucleotides are TGTGCCAGTAGTATAAGGGCAGGGGATAGCAATCAGCCCCAGCATTTT. Protein sequence: CASSIRAGDSNQPQHF.

This rearrangement joins TRBV6-5 to TRBJ2-5; 7 bases fit TRBD2. The CDR3 extends over 15 amino acids. Germline loops: CDR1 MNHEY, CDR2 SVGAGI. V trimming: 2 bases; J trimming: 5 bases; junction bases outside the gene matches: 8. CDR3 loop: CASSYGGLAAETQYF. The CDR3 coding sequence is TGTGCCAGCAGTTACGGTGGGCTAGCGGCGGAGACCCAGTACTTC.

The V call is TRBV27, the J call TRBJ2-7; 11 bases line up with TRBD2. The CDR3 length is 17 residues. Germline assignment: CDR1 MNHEY and CDR2 SMNVEV (reference sequence). V lost 0 bases to trimming and J lost 4 bases; unmatched junction nucleotides: 8. The CDR3 nucleotides read TGTGCCAGCAGTTTATCAGCCCTAGCGGGGGGTTTGTACGAGCAGTACTTC. This gives the protein CASSLSALAGGLYEQYF.

The gene calls are TRBV4-1 and TRBJ1-4; TRBD1 aligns across 11 bases. Germline lookup yields CDR1 MGHRA and CDR2 YSYEKL. V was clipped by 1 base and J by 7 bases; unmatched bases: 2. The CDR3 loop spans 15 amino acids. The CDR3 nucleotides are TGCGCCAGCAGCCAAGCCGGGACAGGGGGTGAAAAACTGTTTTTT. Protein product: CASSQAGTGGEKLFF.

The chain employs TRBV30 and TRBJ2-1, with 10 bases matching TRBD2. CDR3 length equals 17 residues. The germline gives CDR1 GTSNPN, CDR2 SVGIG (reference sequence). V lost 5 bases and J lost 0; bases outside the gene matches: 10. CDR3 DNA sequence: TGTGCCTGGCGAAGACTAGCGGGTTTCGGCTCCTACAATGAGCAGTTCTTC. Amino acid sequence: CAWRRLAGFGSYNEQFF.

This chain links TRBV19 with TRBJ1-2, with a weak D call TRBD1 (5 bases). The CDR3 is 13 amino acids. Germline lookup yields CDR1 LNHDA and CDR2 SQIVND (reference sequence). V shed 1 base and J shed 5 bases, with 8 bases lying between them. DNA of the CDR3: TGTGCCAGTAGTATAGGGGGCACTTATGGCTACACCTTC. Encoded protein: CASSIGGTYGYTF.

V gene TRBV10-1 combines with J gene TRBJ1-1; 7 bases map to TRBD1. Losses at the gene ends were 0 bases for V and 5 bases for J; bases not matched to a gene: 6. CDR1 and CDR2 (germline): WNHNN, SYGVQD (reference sequence). This CDR3 contains 15 residues. Written as DNA, the CDR3 is TGCGCCAGCAGTGAGTCGATAGGGGGCGGTACTGAAGCTTTCTTT. Its protein is CASSESIGGGTEAFF.

The gene calls are TRBV11-3 and TRBJ2-6; possibly TRBD2 for D (5 bases). There are 15 residues in the CDR3. V was pared by 5 bases and J by 2 bases, with 10 bases between. Germline V gene lookup returns CDR1 SGHNT and CDR2 YENEEA. Here the CDR3 DNA reads TGTGCCAGCAGCCGCGACGGGACTGGGGCCAACGTCCTGACTTTC. Translated, it gives CASSRDGTGANVLTF.

V and J are TRBV6-4 and TRBJ1-5; D is undetermined. Trimming removed 7 bases at V and 2 bases at J, with 9 bases between. Germline CDR1 and CDR2: MRHNA and SNTAGT. The CDR3 contains 13 residues. This chain's CDR3 is CASTLRCNQPQHF. The CDR3 DNA reads as TGTGCCAGCACCCTGAGGTGCAATCAGCCCCAGCATTTT.

V gene TRBV7-9 combines with J gene TRBJ2-7; 8 bases map to TRBD2. There are 15 residues in the CDR3. V shed 5 bases, J shed 3 bases, and the junction held 9 bases outside the gene matches. Germline V lookup: CDR1 SEHNR, CDR2 FQNEAQ (reference sequence). The CDR3 sequence: CASSPRGEANYEQYF. CDR3 sequence (DNA): TGTGCCAGCAGCCCGCGGGGGGAAGCCAACTACGAGCAGTACTTC.

Comments on this clone: The sample has other DNA sequences that encode this CDR3 too. The V and J genes are TRBV18 and TRBJ2-3; D unresolved. Germline-derived CDR1 and CDR2 are KGHSH and LQKENI. Trimming stripped 3 bases from V and 0 bases from J, with 7 bases between. This CDR3 is 14 amino acids long. CDR3 nucleotide sequence: TGTGCCAGCTCACCCCCAACTAGCACAGATACGCAGTATTTT. Its translation: CASSPPTSTDTQYF.

This sequence joins TRBV4-3 and TRBJ2-3; 8 bases are shared with TRBD1. This CDR3 has 20 amino acids. Germline CDR1 LGHNA, CDR2 YSLEER. Trimming took 4 bases from V and 0 from J; bases not matched to a gene: 18. The CDR3 DNA follows: TGCGCCAGCAGCCCAGGCCCCTCAGGGGGCGCTGATTATAGCACAGATACGCAGTATTTT. Its protein product is CASSPGPSGGADYSTDTQYF.

The gene calls are TRBV6-1 and TRBJ1-1; 8 nucleotides align to TRBD1. V was clipped by 3 bases and J by 7 bases; unmatched bases: 16. The V gene's germline CDR1 is MNHNS and CDR2 SASEGT. This CDR3 spans 17 amino acids. The CDR3 is CASSDARTGLPLLEAFF. CDR3 sequence (DNA): TGTGCCAGCAGTGATGCGAGGACAGGGCTCCCTCTACTTGAAGCTTTCTTT.

The chain couples TRBV6-5 to TRBJ2-7; TRBD2 might be the D (5 bases). The V end was cut by 2 bases, the J end by 7 bases, with 12 bases between. From germline, CDR1 is MNHEY and CDR2 SVGAGI. The CDR3 runs 13 residues. CDR3 in amino acids: CASSYRSEREQYF. The CDR3 DNA sequence: TGTGCCAGCAGTTACCGGTCGGAGCGGGAGCAGTACTTC.

The V and J genes are TRBV19 and TRBJ1-2; D gene ambiguous. Germline V gives CDR1 LNHDA, CDR2 SQIVND (reference sequence). The V end was cut by 3 bases, the J end by 8 bases, with 16 bases between. The CDR3 consists of 14 residues. CDR3 in amino acids: CASSIRGEEEGYTF. In DNA, the CDR3 is TGTGCCAGTAGTATTCGGGGTGAAGAAGAAGGCTACACCTTC.

The CDR3 nucleotides read TGCGCCAGCAGCTTGGGGGGGGTCACAGATACGCAGTATTTT. Translating it yields CASSLGGVTDTQYF. The chain employs TRBV5-1 and TRBJ2-3; D perhaps matches TRBD2 (6 bases). The CDR3 spans 14 residues. From germline, CDR1 is SGHRS and CDR2 YFSETQ. V was clipped by 0 bases and J by 2 bases, with 7 bases between them.

This sequence joins TRBV27 and TRBJ2-7; D remains unclear. The V end lost 3 bases, the J end lost 6 bases, and 12 bases lay between the germline ends. This CDR3 comprises 13 residues. Germline CDR1 is MNHEY and CDR2 is SMNVEV (reference sequence). The CDR3 protein is CASSLSRSSEQYF. The CDR3 DNA reads TGTGCCAGCAGTTTGTCCAGGTCGTCCGAGCAGTACTTC.

The genes are TRBV2 and TRBJ2-3, with D maybe TRBD1 (6 bases). This CDR3 comprises 14 residues. V was cut by 8 bases and J by 6 bases, with 18 bases left in between. Germline CDR1 reads SNHLY; CDR2 reads FYNNEI. The CDR3 bases are TGTGCCAGCGGACAGTTCGGGGCGTCGGATACGCAGTATTTT. Amino acid sequence: CASGQFGASDTQYF.

The chain uses TRBV6-5 and TRBJ2-7, with D maybe TRBD1 (6 bases). Trimming removed 6 bases at V and 5 bases at J, with 20 bases between. Germline values: CDR1 MNHEY, CDR2 SVGAGI. This CDR3 is 15 amino acids long. The CDR3 DNA follows: TGTGCCAGCAGCTTACAGGGACACTCAGGGGACGAGCAGTACTTC. The encoded protein is CASSLQGHSGDEQYF.

The V and J genes are TRBV7-6 and TRBJ2-5; D unresolved. The CDR3 has 15 residues. Germline V lookup: CDR1 SGHVS, CDR2 FNYEAQ. With 3 bases removed from V and 2 bases from J, the gap between germline ends came to 13 bases. This CDR3 is CASSFPLEPQETQYF. The CDR3 DNA is TGTGCCAGCAGCTTCCCCCTCGAGCCGCAAGAGACCCAGTACTTC.

V is TRBV2 and J is TRBJ2-7; a weak D match, TRBD2 (6 bases). Between the trimmed V and J ends, which lost 7 bases and 7 bases, there was a span of 14 bases. The length of the CDR3 is 12 residues. The germline V gene encodes CDR1 SNHLY and CDR2 FYNNEI. The DNA for the CDR3 is TGTGCCAGCACACTAGCTGGCCCAGAGCAGTACTTC. As protein: CASTLAGPEQYF. Looking up the rest from reference TRBV2 and TRBJ2-7 gives the full variable domain: EPEVTQTPSHQVTQMGQEVILRCVPISNHLYFYWYRQILGQKVEFLVSFYNNEISEKSEIFDDQFSVERPDGSNFTLKIRSTKLEDSAMYFCASTLAGPEQYFGPGTRLTVT.

The V gene is TRBV7-2, the J gene TRBJ2-5; D is perhaps TRBD1 (6 bases). V lost 5 bases to trimming and J lost 5 bases, with 15 bases between them. Germline CDR1 reads SGHTA; CDR2 reads FQGNSA. The CDR3 runs to 14 residues. The CDR3 region is CASSTGQGRETQYF. The CDR3 nucleotides read TGTGCCAGCAGCACAGGGCAGGGGCGGGAGACCCAGTACTTC.

This chain joins TRBV11-3 and TRBJ2-3; 7 bases are shared with TRBD2. The length of the CDR3 is 15 residues. Germline V gene lookup returns CDR1 SGHNT and CDR2 YENEEA. V was pared by 4 bases and J by 5 bases, with 9 bases of the junction left unmatched. For the CDR3, the DNA is TGTGCCAGCAGCTCCGGACTAGAACAAGGAGATACGCAGTATTTT. It codes for CASSSGLEQGDTQYF.